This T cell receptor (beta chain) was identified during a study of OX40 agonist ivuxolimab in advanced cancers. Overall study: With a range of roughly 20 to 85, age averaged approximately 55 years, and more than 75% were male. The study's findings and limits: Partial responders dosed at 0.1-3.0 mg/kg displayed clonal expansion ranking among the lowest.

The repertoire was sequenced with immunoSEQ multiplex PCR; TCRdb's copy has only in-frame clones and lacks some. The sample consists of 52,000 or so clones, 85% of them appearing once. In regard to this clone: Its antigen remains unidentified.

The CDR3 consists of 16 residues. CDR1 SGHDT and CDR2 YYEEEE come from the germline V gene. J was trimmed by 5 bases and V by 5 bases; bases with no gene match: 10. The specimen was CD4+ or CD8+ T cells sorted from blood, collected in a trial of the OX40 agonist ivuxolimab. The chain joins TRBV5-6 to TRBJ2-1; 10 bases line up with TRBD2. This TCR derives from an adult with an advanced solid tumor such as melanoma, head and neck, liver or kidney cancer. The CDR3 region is CASSFRSGGVNNEQFF. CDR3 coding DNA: TGTGCCAGCAGTTTTCGGAGCGGGGGGGTTAACAATGAGCAGTTCTTC.